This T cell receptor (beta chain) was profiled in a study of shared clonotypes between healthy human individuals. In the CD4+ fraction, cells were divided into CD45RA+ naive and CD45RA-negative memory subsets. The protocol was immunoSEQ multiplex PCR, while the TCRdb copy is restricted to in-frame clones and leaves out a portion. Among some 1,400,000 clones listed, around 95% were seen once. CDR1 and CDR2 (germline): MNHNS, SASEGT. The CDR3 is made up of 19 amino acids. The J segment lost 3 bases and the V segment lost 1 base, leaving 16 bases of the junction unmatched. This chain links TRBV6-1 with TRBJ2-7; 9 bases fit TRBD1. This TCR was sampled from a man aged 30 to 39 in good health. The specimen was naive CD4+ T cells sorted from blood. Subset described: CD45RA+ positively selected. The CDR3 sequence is CASSEDTGTGYYYYYEQYF. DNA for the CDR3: TGTGCCAGCAGTGAAGATACAGGGACAGGGTACTACTACTACTACGAGCAGTACTTC.